The 28 T cell receptor beta chains reported below all come from one sample, sequenced in a study of T cells after posttransplantation cyclophosphamide. Repertoires were generated with immunoSEQ multiplex PCR, while TCRdb's copy carries only in-frame clones and drops some. The sample carries around 20,000 clones, approximately 87% recorded once. Sequencing was done on a sample of memory CD4+ T cells sorted from blood. Receptors originate from a young man in good health and a related stem cell transplant donor.

The gene calls are TRBV14 and TRBJ2-2, with a possible D match to TRBD1 (6 bases). Germline-derived CDR1 and CDR2 are SGHDN and FVKESK. This CDR3 has 15 residues. Trimming cost V 5 bases and J 3 bases, with 13 bases left between them. CDR3: CASSYRDTYTGELFF. CDR3 sequence (DNA): TGTGCCAGCAGCTATAGGGACACCTACACCGGGGAGCTGTTTTTT.

This clone was seen only a few times. The rearrangement links TRBV15 to TRBJ2-2; D might be TRBD1 (5 bases). Looked up from germline, CDR1 is LNHNV and CDR2 is YYDKDF (reference sequence). The CDR3 length is 15 residues. With 0 bases removed from V and 6 bases from J, the gap between germline ends came to 11 bases. The CDR3 coding sequence is TGTGCCACCAGCAGAGATCAATGGGGCCCCGGGGAGCTGTTTTTT. Amino acids: CATSRDQWGPGELFF.

The chain employs TRBV7-9 and TRBJ2-1; a possible D gene is TRBD1 (6 bases). Germline values: CDR1 SEHNR, CDR2 FQNEAQ (reference sequence). The V end was cut by 5 bases, the J end by 8 bases, with 13 bases between. The CDR3 has 13 residues. CDR3 bases: TGTGCCAGCAGCCCCTCGTACAGGGATGAGCAGTTCTTC. Protein: CASSPSYRDEQFF.

The chain is built from TRBV19 and TRBJ2-7; weak D call: TRBD2 (6 bases). V lost 6 bases and J lost 2, with 17 bases in between. Looked up from germline, CDR1 is LNHDA and CDR2 is SQIVND (reference sequence). This CDR3 has 15 amino acids. The CDR3 protein is CASRPWGLNTYEQYF. Here the CDR3 DNA reads TGTGCCAGTAGGCCATGGGGACTGAATACCTACGAGCAGTACTTC.

This chain joins TRBV7-3 and TRBJ2-5; tentative D call: TRBD2 (5 bases). This CDR3 comprises 13 residues. V was trimmed by 5 bases and J by 5 bases, leaving 12 bases between them. Germline V gene sequence: CDR1 SGHTA, CDR2 FQGTGA. The CDR3 here is CASSPGSMETQYF. The CDR3 DNA is TGTGCCAGCAGCCCGGGGTCTATGGAGACCCAGTACTTC. The whole variable domain, remainder taken from reference TRBV7-3 and TRBJ2-5, is GAGVSQTPSNKVTEKGKYVELRCDPISGHTALYWYRQSLGQGPEFLIYFQGTGAADDSGLPNDRFFAVRPEGSVSTLKIQRTERGDSAVYLCASSPGSMETQYFGPGTRLLVL.

The gene calls are TRBV5-1 and TRBJ2-3; D gene uncertain. V was pared by 5 bases and J by 6 bases, with 16 bases between. The germline V gene has CDR1 SGHRS and CDR2 YFSETQ. The CDR3 has 14 residues. CDR3 coding DNA: TGCGCCAGCAGTATCGGTACCCTCGGTGATACGCAGTATTTT. The encoded protein is CASSIGTLGDTQYF.

The V gene is TRBV7-8, the J gene TRBJ1-6; 10 bases map to TRBD1. The CDR3 runs 17 residues. Per germline, CDR1 SGHVS and CDR2 FQNEAQ. With V trimmed by 3 bases and J by 6 bases, 8 bases remained unmatched. The CDR3: CASSLAGTGAFNSPLHF. For the CDR3, the DNA is TGTGCCAGCAGCTTGGCCGGGACAGGGGCATTTAATTCACCCCTCCACTTT.

V usage is TRBV10-3 and J usage is TRBJ2-3, with TRBD2 identical over 7 bases. Germline-derived CDR1 and CDR2 are ENHRY and SYGVKD. Unmatched junction bases numbered 9, after V lost 9 bases and J lost 6 bases. The CDR3 contains 13 residues. CDR3 loop: CAITSAPGDTQYF. CDR3 bases: TGTGCCATTACTAGCGCTCCGGGGGATACGCAGTATTTT.

This clone has more than one count but fewer than ten. The genes are TRBV4-1 and TRBJ1-3, with D possibly matching TRBD1 (5 bases). Germline assignment: CDR1 MGHRA and CDR2 YSYEKL. Deletions cut 0 bases from V and 4 bases from J, with 19 bases between. The CDR3 totals 18 residues. The CDR3 bases are TGCGCCAGCAGCCAAGACTCAGGGTCCCACGGAGGGGGAAACACCATATATTTT. Its protein product is CASSQDSGSHGGGNTIYF.

This clone was observed a handful of times. V gene TRBV27 combines with J gene TRBJ1-6; tentative D call: TRBD1 (5 bases). This CDR3 is 14 amino acids long. The V gene lost 11 bases and the J gene lost 5 bases, with 16 bases spanning the gap. Looked up from germline, CDR1 is MNHEY and CDR2 is SMNVEV (reference sequence). CDR3 loop: CASTFRGNNSPLHF. In DNA form, the CDR3 reads TGTGCCTCCACCTTCCGGGGGAATAATTCACCCCTCCACTTT.

This chain connects TRBV19 to TRBJ2-1; D may be TRBD2 (6 bases). The CDR3 loop spans 16 amino acids. CDR1 and CDR2 (germline): LNHDA, SQIVND (reference sequence). Trimming took off 4 bases at V and 0 bases at J, with 13 bases between the two ends. The CDR3 loop is CASSTPGGSSYNEQFF. The CDR3, as DNA: TGTGCCAGTAGTACCCCAGGAGGGAGCTCCTACAATGAGCAGTTCTTC.

The V and J genes are TRBV19 and TRBJ1-4; TRBD1 might be the D (5 bases). The CDR3 covers 12 residues. V shed 9 bases and J shed 5 bases, with 10 bases lying between them. Germline assignment: CDR1 LNHDA and CDR2 SQIVND (reference sequence). The CDR3 region is CASWGGNEKLFF. As DNA, the CDR3 is TGTGCCAGCTGGGGGGGGAATGAAAAACTGTTTTTT.

The sample holds a few counts of this clone. The chain employs TRBV4-2 and TRBJ2-7; TRBD2 aligns across 9 bases. Germline V CDR1 and CDR2: LGHNA, YNFKEQ. The trim removed 0 bases at V and 2 bases at J, leaving 8 bases unmatched. The CDR3 runs 17 residues. The CDR3 region is CASSQEGIGGGAYEQYF. CDR3 bases: TGTGCCAGCAGCCAAGAAGGGATCGGCGGGGGGGCCTACGAGCAGTACTTC.

This chain joins TRBV5-4 and TRBJ2-3, with a tentative D call TRBD1 (6 bases). V gave up 7 bases and J gave up 8 bases, with 20 bases separating them. The CDR3 covers 14 residues. CDR1 is SGHNT and CDR2 is YYREEE in the germline V gene (reference sequence). The CDR3 loop reads CASGNTGQRSTQYF. The CDR3 DNA reads as TGTGCCAGCGGTAACACAGGGCAACGAAGTACGCAGTATTTT. The full variable domain, its missing parts supplied by reference TRBV5-4 and TRBJ2-3, is ETGVTQSPTHLIKTRGQQVTLRCSSQSGHNTVSWYQQALGQGPQFIFQYYREEENGRGNFPPRFSGLQFPNYSSELNVNALELDDSALYLCASGNTGQRSTQYFGPGTRLTVL.

The chain carries TRBV6-1 and TRBJ2-1; tentative D call: TRBD2 (5 bases). Germline CDR1 MNHNS, CDR2 SASEGT. Trimming cost V 6 bases and J 6 bases, with 15 bases left between them. The CDR3 has 14 amino acids. CDR3 bases: TGTGCCAGCAGCGGCGGAGGATGGAGCAATGAGCAGTTCTTC. Protein sequence: CASSGGGWSNEQFF.

This clone was detected once. CDR3 nucleotide sequence: TGTGCCAGCTCCCCCGGGGGGGGCAGCGAGACCCAGTACTTC. The encoded protein is CASSPGGGSETQYF. The chain combines TRBV5-4 with TRBJ2-5; 8 bases agree with TRBD2. The CDR3 runs to 14 residues. V shed 7 bases and J 5 bases; nucleotides not matched to a gene: 10. Germline V lookup: CDR1 SGHNT, CDR2 YYREEE (reference sequence).

Relative to its sample, this clone is medium-sized. The CDR3 protein is CASSKGGREATEAFF. The CDR3 DNA follows: TGTGCCAGTAGTAAGGGGGGGCGAGAAGCCACTGAAGCTTTCTTT. The chain uses TRBV19 and TRBJ1-1; D is possibly TRBD1 (6 bases). The germline V gene has CDR1 LNHDA and CDR2 SQIVND (reference sequence). This CDR3 is 15 amino acids long. V was trimmed by 4 bases and J by 4 bases, leaving 16 bases between them.

The V and J genes are TRBV10-3 and TRBJ2-1; TRBD2 matches at 14 bases. Germline CDR1 and CDR2: ENHRY and SYGVKD. Trimming took 6 bases from V and 4 from J; bases not matched to a gene: 5. The CDR3 has 16 residues. The CDR3 loop reads CAISGTSGGHYNEQFF. The CDR3 nucleotides are TGTGCCATCAGCGGGACTAGCGGGGGCCATTACAATGAGCAGTTCTTC.

The chain couples TRBV6-1 to TRBJ1-6, with unresolved D. This CDR3 spans 15 amino acids. Trimming left V 6 bases short and J 9 bases short, with 18 bases between. Per germline, CDR1 MNHNS and CDR2 SASEGT. CDR3: CASSPREGSISPLHF. In DNA, the CDR3 is TGTGCCAGCAGCCCCCGGGAGGGATCAATTTCACCCCTCCACTTT.

This chain connects TRBV5-3 to TRBJ1-1; weak D call: TRBD1 (5 bases). TRBV5-3 is given ORF status, its function remaining uncertain. The CDR3 covers 13 residues. The ends were cut back, 0 bases at V and 4 bases at J, with 7 bases in the middle. The DNA of the CDR3 is TGTGCCAGAAGCTTGGGGGGGGGCACTGAAGCTTTCTTT. Translation gives CARSLGGGTEAFF.

V is TRBV5-5 and J is TRBJ1-5, with D maybe TRBD1 (5 bases). Germline V gene data show CDR1 as SGHKS and CDR2 as YYEKEE (reference sequence). V lost 2 bases to trimming and J lost 6 bases, with 12 bases between them. This CDR3 is built from 14 residues. This CDR3 reads CASSFQGRGQPQHF. The CDR3 DNA reads TGTGCCAGCAGCTTCCAGGGCAGAGGTCAGCCCCAGCATTTT.

The table lists this clone with a count of one. The chain has TRBV19 and TRBJ2-2; 9 bases align to TRBD2. The V gene end was trimmed by 3 bases and the J gene end by 0 bases; junction bases not matched to a gene: 5. CDR1 is LNHDA, CDR2 SQIVND, per germline (reference sequence). The CDR3 runs to 17 residues. The CDR3 spells CASSIGSGGSNTGELFF. The CDR3 DNA reads TGTGCCAGTAGTATCGGCAGCGGGGGGTCGAACACCGGGGAGCTGTTTTTT.

The chain recombines TRBV6-1 with TRBJ2-7, with D tentatively TRBD2 (6 bases). Trimming removed 7 bases from V and 0 bases from J, with 13 bases in between. The CDR3 runs 14 residues. The V gene's germline CDR1 is MNHNS and CDR2 SASEGT. The CDR3 sequence: CASNGGDNSYEQYF. CDR3 nucleotide sequence: TGTGCCAGCAATGGAGGGGATAACTCCTACGAGCAGTACTTC.

V is TRBV7-3 and J is TRBJ1-1; D not resolved. This CDR3 spans 14 amino acids. The V gene's germline CDR1 is SGHTA and CDR2 FQGTGA. Trimming removed 1 base at V and 3 bases at J, with 9 bases between. In nucleotides, the CDR3 is TGTGCCAGCAGCTTAATTCCGGGTTACACTGAAGCTTTCTTT. It yields the protein CASSLIPGYTEAFF. Using reference TRBV7-3 and TRBJ1-1 for the parts outside the CDR3, the full variable domain is GAGVSQTPSNKVTEKGKYVELRCDPISGHTALYWYRQSLGQGPEFLIYFQGTGAADDSGLPNDRFFAVRPEGSVSTLKIQRTERGDSAVYLCASSLIPGYTEAFFGQGTRLTVV.

The V and J genes are TRBV6-4 and TRBJ2-1; 11 nucleotides line up with TRBD2. V lost 0 bases to trimming and J lost 6 bases; unmatched junction nucleotides: 4. CDR1 is MRHNA, CDR2 SNTAGT, per germline. The length of the CDR3 is 16 residues. The CDR3 nucleotides are TGTGCCAGCAGTGACTCACATAGCGGGGGGGGCAATGAGCAGTTCTTC. Translated: CASSDSHSGGGNEQFF.

The chain carries TRBV7-2 and TRBJ1-2; 9 nucleotides line up with TRBD1. CDR1 and CDR2 (germline): SGHTA, FQGNSA. V lost 8 bases to trimming and J lost 7 bases; unmatched junction nucleotides: 14. CDR3 length: 15 residues. The CDR3 protein is CASPPLGQGLTGYTF. CDR3 DNA sequence: TGTGCCAGCCCCCCTCTGGGACAGGGATTGACTGGCTACACCTTC.

V is TRBV7-3 and J is TRBJ1-2; no clear D gene. V lost 1 base, J lost 6 bases, and 12 bases lay in between. CDR1 and CDR2 (germline): SGHTA, FQGTGA. The CDR3 has 14 residues. CDR3 in amino acids: CASSLMGRNDGYTF. The CDR3 bases are TGTGCCAGCAGCTTAATGGGCAGGAACGATGGCTACACCTTC.

This clone was counted only a few times. The chain recombines TRBV10-1 with TRBJ1-6, with TRBD1 matching 7 bases. Germline assignment: CDR1 WNHNN and CDR2 SYGVQD (reference sequence). The CDR3 is 13 residues long. The junction had 5 bases not matched to a gene; V was cut back by 5 bases and J by 10 bases. CDR3 protein: CASSFDRVSPLHF. In DNA form, the CDR3 reads TGCGCCAGCAGTTTTGACAGGGTCTCACCCCTCCACTTT.